This T cell receptor beta chain comes out of a study of T cell repertoires in cytomegalovirus infection. Broader study findings: The ex vivo response was dominated by HLA-C-restricted CMV-specific TCR beta clonotypes.

This clonotype came up many times. Antigen specificity is unknown. TCRdb fed the reads into MiXCR, producing one record per CDR3 protein. The data contain just under 300,000 distinct CDR3 sequences, roughly 9.3% of them singletons. The CDR3 runs 13 residues. Trimming removed 7 bases from V and 0 bases from J, with 12 bases in between. CDR1 SQVTM and CDR2 ANQGSEA come from the germline V gene. The sample was PBMCs. The receptor comes from a human donor in good health (CMV status not recorded). Some clones in this sample may be carry-over from other donors' samples. This sequence joins TRBV29-1 and TRBJ1-1; perhaps TRBD1 as D (6 bases). Here the CDR3 DNA reads TGCAGCGCGCAGGGGCATTTGAACACTGAAGCTTTCTTT. It codes for CSAQGHLNTEAFF.